The next 14 T cell receptor beta chains were all read from a single sample in a study of T cells in narcolepsy. Only in-frame clones appear in the TCRdb table, and some are missing; sequencing was by immunoSEQ multiplex PCR. Counted here are fewer than 30,000 clones, roughly four fifths occurring once; the ten biggest clones make up 0.55% to 0.75%. The sequenced sample was CD45RA- memory CD4+ T cells from PBMCs. The receptors here all came from a human donor with narcolepsy.

The chain couples TRBV6-1 to TRBJ1-1, with 9 nucleotides matching TRBD1. In germline, CDR1 is MNHNS, CDR2 SASEGT. V lost 7 bases to trimming and J lost 11 bases; unmatched junction nucleotides: 14. This CDR3 has 14 residues. The CDR3 here is CASIPDRGGGYAFF. CDR3 in DNA: TGTGCCAGCATCCCGGACAGGGGTGGTGGGTATGCTTTCTTT.

The rearrangement links TRBV18 to TRBJ1-1; D not resolved. Germline V CDR1 and CDR2: KGHSH, LQKENI. With 4 bases removed from V and 1 base from J, the gap between germline ends came to 10 bases. The length of the CDR3 is 14 residues. In DNA, the CDR3 is TGTGCCAGCTCACAACTAGACAAGAACACTGAAGCTTTCTTT. Translated, it gives CASSQLDKNTEAFF.

Here the CDR3 reads CASWGQFATNEKLFF. DNA for the CDR3: TGTGCCAGCTGGGGACAGTTTGCAACTAATGAAAAACTGTTTTTT. The V call is TRBV6-1, the J call TRBJ1-4, with TRBD1 matching over 7 bases. The CDR3 spans 15 residues. V lost 8 bases, J lost 0 bases, and 6 bases stayed unmatched. Germline V lookup: CDR1 MNHNS, CDR2 SASEGT.

In this sample, this clone turned up a few times. The chain carries TRBV11-2 and TRBJ1-2; no reliable D call. This CDR3 has 13 residues. Trimming stripped 1 base from V and 2 bases from J, with 5 bases between. Looked up from germline, CDR1 is SGHAT and CDR2 is FQNNGV. The chain's CDR3 is CASSLGGNYGYTF. DNA for the CDR3: TGTGCCAGCAGCTTAGGAGGGAACTATGGCTACACCTTC.

The chain links TRBV5-1 to TRBJ2-7; 9 bases fit TRBD2. V shed 5 bases and J 5 bases; nucleotides not matched to a gene: 8. Per germline, CDR1 SGHRS and CDR2 YFSETQ. This CDR3 spans 14 amino acids. The CDR3 protein is CASSSIAGVDEQYF. CDR3 DNA: TGCGCCAGCAGTTCGATAGCGGGAGTAGACGAGCAGTACTTC.

The genes are TRBV5-1 and TRBJ2-1; D is uncertain. Trimming took 0 bases from V and 6 from J, leaving 4 bases between them. Germline V gives CDR1 SGHRS, CDR2 YFSETQ. The length of the CDR3 is 12 residues. The CDR3 region is CASSLVVNEQFF. DNA for the CDR3: TGCGCCAGCAGCTTGGTAGTCAATGAGCAGTTCTTC.

The V call is TRBV6-1, the J call TRBJ2-7; TRBD1 is a possible D gene (6 bases). The CDR3 has 13 amino acids. CDR1 is MNHNS and CDR2 is SASEGT in the germline V gene. V shed 4 bases and J shed 4 bases, with 11 bases lying between them. The CDR3 DNA sequence: TGTGCCAGCAGTGGGGGACAACGGTACGAGCAGTACTTC. This translates into CASSGGQRYEQYF.

This rearrangement joins TRBV4-3 to TRBJ2-1; D possibly corresponds to TRBD2 (6 bases). The CDR3 has 14 amino acids. Trimming took 0 bases from V and 15 from J, leaving 18 bases between them. CDR1 and CDR2 (germline): LGHNA, YSLEER. This CDR3 reads CASSQEGAGRGLFF. CDR3 nucleotides: TGCGCCAGCAGCCAAGAGGGTGCGGGGCGGGGACTGTTCTTC.

This clone came up once. The rearrangement joins TRBV6-5 to TRBJ2-7; 9 bases agree with TRBD2. Germline-derived CDR1 and CDR2 are MNHEY and SVGAGI. The trim removed 5 bases at V and 5 bases at J, leaving 10 bases unmatched. This CDR3 region has 15 residues. The DNA for the CDR3 is TGTGCCAGCAGTACTCGGGCGGGGGGGTGGAACGAGCAGTACTTC. It is translated as CASSTRAGGWNEQYF.

This chain connects TRBV7-2 to TRBJ1-1, with D uncertain. CDR1 is SGHTA, CDR2 FQGNSA, per germline. The CDR3 covers 16 residues. Trimming took 5 bases from V and 1 from J, leaving 17 bases between them. In nucleotides, the CDR3 is TGTGCCAGCAGCCGGGGTGGCCCCTTGAGGAACACTGAAGCTTTCTTT. Translation: CASSRGGPLRNTEAFF.

This clone was observed a single time. The chain employs TRBV21-1 and TRBJ2-4. TRBV21-1 is a listed pseudogene. The CDR3 extends over 17 amino acids. The CDR3 nucleotides read TGTGCCAGCAGAACTGAGGTAGTACAGCAAAGAAAAAACATTCAGTACTTC. The encoded protein is CASRTEVVQQRKNIQYF.

The chain links TRBV6-6 to TRBJ2-1; 11 bases are a match to TRBD1. This CDR3 is 14 amino acids long. Germline CDR1 MNHNY, CDR2 SVGAGI (reference sequence). V trimming: 6 bases; J trimming: 6 bases; junction bases outside the gene matches: 4. DNA for the CDR3: TGTGCCAGCAGGGCCGGGACAGGGGGCAATGAGCAGTTCTTC. Protein sequence: CASRAGTGGNEQFF.

The chain uses TRBV19 and TRBJ1-2; maybe TRBD1 (5 bases). The CDR3 runs 12 residues. Germline CDR1 LNHDA, CDR2 SQIVND (reference sequence). V was pared by 6 bases and J by 5 bases, with 10 bases between. The CDR3 nucleotides read TGTGCCAGTAGGAAAGACAGATATGGCTACACCTTC. It encodes CASRKDRYGYTF.

The genes are TRBV2 and TRBJ1-4; D might be TRBD1 (6 bases). The germline V gene encodes CDR1 SNHLY and CDR2 FYNNEI. There are 13 residues in the CDR3. Trimming stripped 4 bases from V and 6 bases from J, with 9 bases between. CDR3: CASSGNRDEKLFF. CDR3 bases: TGTGCCAGCAGTGGGAACAGGGATGAAAAACTGTTTTTT.